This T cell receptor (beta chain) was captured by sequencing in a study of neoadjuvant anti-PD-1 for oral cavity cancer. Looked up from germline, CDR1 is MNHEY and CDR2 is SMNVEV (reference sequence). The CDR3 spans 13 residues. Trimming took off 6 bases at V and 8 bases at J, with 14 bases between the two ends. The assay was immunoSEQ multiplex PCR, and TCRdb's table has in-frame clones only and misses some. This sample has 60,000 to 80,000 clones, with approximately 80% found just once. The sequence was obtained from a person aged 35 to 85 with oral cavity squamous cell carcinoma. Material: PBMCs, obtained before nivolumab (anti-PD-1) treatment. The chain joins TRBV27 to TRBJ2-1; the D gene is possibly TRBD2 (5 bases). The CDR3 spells CASRSYGLDEQFF. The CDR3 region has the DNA TGTGCCAGCAGATCTTACGGACTCGATGAGCAGTTCTTC.